What follows are 25 T cell receptor beta chains derived from one specimen sequenced in a study of vaccination and CD4 T cells after COVID-19. With the Oncomine TCR Beta short-read assay, DNA from cultured CD4+ T cells was sequenced. TCRdb reprocessed the PCR reads with MiXCR, giving one entry per CDR3 protein. The data contain under 25,000 distinct CDR3 sequences, roughly 67% of them singletons. Their antigens are not known. Documented treatment: approximately nine-day PBMC culture with coronavirus spike peptide pools or control peptides (ViraFEST assay). Sequenced material: CD4+ T cells from blood, cultured in vitro. The receptors come from a human donor who had recovered from COVID-19.

This CDR3 is CASRERRYQETQYF. The CDR3 DNA reads TGTGCCAGCAGGGAACGCCGGTACCAAGAGACCCAGTACTTC. J is TRBJ2-5 and V is TRBV28; D remains ambiguous. CDR1 and CDR2 from the germline V gene are MDHEN and SYDVKM. The V end lost 6 bases, the J end lost 0 bases, and 11 bases lay between the germline ends. This CDR3 has 14 residues.

This clonotype has more than one count but fewer than ten. The J gene is TRBJ1-5, the V gene TRBV20-1; no definite D call. V was trimmed by 1 base and J by 3 bases, leaving 13 bases between them. This CDR3 has 15 residues. Germline V lookup: CDR1 DFQATT, CDR2 SNEGSKA (reference sequence). This CDR3 is CSARVSDGSNQPQHF. The CDR3 nucleotides read TGCAGTGCTAGAGTCTCCGACGGTTCCAATCAGCCCCAGCATTTT.

This clonotype was seen a few times. The chain couples TRBV11-2 to TRBJ2-7; D is ambiguous. Trimming took off 4 bases at V and 2 bases at J, with 12 bases between the two ends. The CDR3 totals 14 residues. Germline-derived CDR1 and CDR2 are SGHAT and FQNNGV. The CDR3 DNA reads as TGTGCCAGCAGCTCCCCCCGGGCGACCTACGAGCAGTACTTC. This sequence encodes CASSSPRATYEQYF.

The chain couples TRBV29-1 to TRBJ1-1, with TRBD1 identical over 7 bases. After removal of 7 bases from V and 1 base from J, the junction contained 3 bases not matched to a gene. This CDR3 is built from 12 residues. CDR1 is SQVTM, CDR2 ANQGSEA, per germline. CDR3 DNA: TGCAGCGCCCGACAGGGGAACACTGAAGCTTTCTTT. It codes for CSARQGNTEAFF.

The genes are TRBV19 and TRBJ2-5, with 8 bases fitting TRBD1. With 11 bases clipped from V and 5 bases from J, the junction kept 10 bases outside the gene matches. This CDR3 region has 13 residues. CDR1 is LNHDA and CDR2 is SQIVND in the germline V gene (reference sequence). As DNA, the CDR3 is TGTGCCTCGAACGGACAGGGCTCGGAGACCCAGTACTTC. The encoded protein is CASNGQGSETQYF.

V gene TRBV20-1 combines with J gene TRBJ1-5; no reliable D call. V shed 5 bases and J shed 2 bases, with 10 bases lying between them. The CDR3 contains 13 residues. Germline CDR1 reads DFQATT; CDR2 reads SNEGSKA (reference sequence). This CDR3 is CSAGKMGNQPQHF. The CDR3 DNA is TGCAGTGCTGGAAAAATGGGCAATCAGCCCCAGCATTTT.

CDR3 region: CATSDPGQTAGNTIYF. The CDR3 DNA is TGTGCCACCAGTGACCCCGGACAAACTGCTGGAAACACCATATATTTT. The chain joins TRBV24-1 to TRBJ1-3; possibly TRBD1 for D (5 bases). V was trimmed by 4 bases and J by 2 bases, leaving 14 bases between them. CDR3 length equals 16 residues. Germline-derived CDR1 and CDR2 are KGHDR and SFDVKD.

This chain connects TRBV2 to TRBJ1-1; D possibly corresponds to TRBD1 (5 bases). V lost 10 bases and J 0 bases, leaving 15 bases between the germline ends. Germline V gene sequence: CDR1 SNHLY, CDR2 FYNNEI. The CDR3 is 14 residues long. CDR3 sequence (DNA): TGTGCCACCCTAAGACCAGGGTTGAACACTGAAGCTTTCTTT. Translation gives CATLRPGLNTEAFF.

The chain is built from TRBV6-1 and TRBJ1-2, with TRBD1 identical over 8 bases. The V segment lost 8 bases and the J segment 0 bases; nucleotides outside the gene matches: 8. This CDR3 contains 15 residues. Germline CDR1 reads MNHNS; CDR2 reads SASEGT. As DNA, the CDR3 is TGTGCCAGCGACCCGGGACAGGCCTCTAACTATGGCTACACCTTC. Its translation: CASDPGQASNYGYTF.

This sequence joins TRBV6-2 or TRBV6-3 and TRBJ1-5; 7 positions agree with TRBD1. The germline V gene has CDR1 MNHEY and CDR2 SVGEGT. The junction had 7 bases not matched to a gene; V was cut back by 6 bases and J by 5 bases. CDR3 size: 14 residues. CDR3 coding DNA: TGTGCCAGCAGGCCGGGACAGCCCCATCAGCCCCAGCATTTT. Translating gives CASRPGQPHQPQHF.

V is TRBV29-1 and J is TRBJ1-3, with D unresolved. V was pared by 4 bases and J by 0 bases, with 7 bases between. Germline CDR1 and CDR2: SQVTM and ANQGSEA. The CDR3 runs 13 residues. The CDR3 sequence is CSVAYSSGNTIYF. CDR3 bases: TGCAGCGTTGCATACAGCTCTGGAAACACCATATATTTT.

V usage is TRBV19 and J usage is TRBJ2-3; a weak D match, TRBD1 (6 bases). The CDR3 totals 15 residues. The V end was cut by 3 bases, the J end by 1 base, with 11 bases between. CDR1 is LNHDA and CDR2 is SQIVND in the germline V gene (reference sequence). CDR3 amino acids: CASSITGHGTDTQYF. The CDR3 coding sequence is TGTGCCAGTAGTATCACAGGGCACGGCACAGATACGCAGTATTTT. Filled out from reference TRBV19 and TRBJ2-3, the complete variable domain reads DGGITQSPKYLFRKEGQNVTLSCEQNLNHDAMYWYRQDPGQGLRLIYYSQIVNDFQKGDIAEGYSVSREKKESFPLTVTSAQKNPTAFYLCASSITGHGTDTQYFGPGTRLTVL.

In this sample, this clonotype turned up a few times. This chain joins TRBV7-9 and TRBJ1-2; the D gene is possibly TRBD1 (6 bases). V was cut by 8 bases and J by 2 bases, with 6 bases left in between. The germline gives CDR1 SEHNR, CDR2 FQNEAQ (reference sequence). This CDR3 is built from 11 residues. The chain's CDR3 is CASQGNYGYTF. The CDR3 DNA sequence: TGTGCCAGCCAGGGGAACTATGGCTACACCTTC.

This clonotype was detected only once. The chain couples TRBV20-1 to TRBJ2-3; the D is unclear. Trimming took off 3 bases at V and 0 bases at J, with 4 bases between the two ends. The V gene's germline CDR1 is DFQATT and CDR2 SNEGSKA (reference sequence). CDR3 size: 12 residues. CDR3 in amino acids: CSASGSTDTQYF. CDR3 sequence (DNA): TGCAGTGCTAGCGGTAGCACAGATACGCAGTATTTT.

This clonotype was seen only a few times. CDR3 sequence reads: CSVGQGAAEAFF. DNA of the CDR3: TGCAGTGTTGGACAGGGGGCCGCTGAAGCTTTCTTT. V and J are TRBV20-1 and TRBJ1-1; 11 nucleotides match TRBD1. Unmatched junction bases numbered 4, after V lost 7 bases and J lost 6 bases. The CDR3 has 12 amino acids. Germline V gene sequence: CDR1 DFQATT, CDR2 SNEGSKA (reference sequence).

The genes are TRBV19 and TRBJ1-2; D is possibly TRBD1 (6 bases). Looked up from germline, CDR1 is LNHDA and CDR2 is SQIVND (reference sequence). This CDR3 is built from 13 residues. Trimming removed 3 bases at V and 4 bases at J, with 9 bases between. The CDR3 protein is CASSMGAPYGYTF. The CDR3 DNA is TGTGCCAGTAGTATGGGGGCCCCCTATGGCTACACCTTC.

Comment on this clonotype: The junction departs from germline at one end; a sequencing error may be responsible. The V and J genes are TRBV27 and TRBJ2-5; tentative D call: TRBD2 (5 bases). The germline V gene encodes CDR1 MNHEY and CDR2 SMNVEV (reference sequence). The CDR3 extends over 14 amino acids. CDR3 nucleotide sequence: TGTGCCAGCAGTCTGAGGGCCTCCCAAGGGACCCAGTACTTC. It specifies CASSLRASQGTQYF.

The chain uses TRBV27 and TRBJ2-7, with D perhaps matching TRBD1 (6 bases). CDR1 is MNHEY and CDR2 is SMNVEV in the germline V gene (reference sequence). This CDR3 contains 16 residues. Trimming took off 2 bases at V and 0 bases at J, with 14 bases between the two ends. Here the CDR3 DNA reads TGTGCCAGCAGTTTAAGGCAGGGGCCAAGCTCCTACGAGCAGTACTTC. It translates to CASSLRQGPSSYEQYF.

The V call is TRBV2, the J call TRBJ2-7; D is unresolved. Germline CDR1 SNHLY, CDR2 FYNNEI. V lost 2 bases and J 1 base, leaving 6 bases between the germline ends. The CDR3 sequence is 13 residues long. This CDR3 reads CASSEIASYEQYF. CDR3 nucleotide sequence: TGTGCCAGCAGTGAAATTGCTTCCTACGAGCAGTACTTC.

This chain joins TRBV7-2 and TRBJ1-2; 7 positions match TRBD1. CDR3 size: 14 residues. V shed 5 bases, J shed 5 bases, and the junction held 8 bases outside the gene matches. CDR1 is SGHTA, CDR2 FQGNSA, per germline. The CDR3 reads CASSHQQGKYGYTF. Written as DNA, the CDR3 is TGTGCCAGCAGCCACCAACAGGGGAAATATGGCTACACCTTC.

V gene TRBV6-1 combines with J gene TRBJ1-5, with 8 bases that match TRBD1. The CDR3 runs to 15 residues. Trimming removed 7 bases from V and 5 bases from J; junction bases left unmatched: 10. Germline assignment: CDR1 MNHNS and CDR2 SASEGT. CDR3 in amino acids: CASIKDRVGDQPQHF. For the CDR3, the DNA is TGTGCCAGCATCAAGGACAGGGTCGGCGATCAGCCCCAGCATTTT.

This clonotype was counted a single time. The V call is TRBV20-1, the J call TRBJ2-5; 9 bases align to TRBD2. The CDR3 totals 14 residues. Losses at the gene ends were 6 bases for V and 3 bases for J; bases not matched to a gene: 8. In germline, CDR1 is DFQATT, CDR2 SNEGSKA (reference sequence). In DNA form, the CDR3 reads TGCAGTGCCGGAGGGACTAGCAAGAAAGAGACCCAGTACTTC. Protein sequence: CSAGGTSKKETQYF.

The chain joins TRBV12-3 or TRBV12-4 to TRBJ1-5; D is uncertain. Trimming cost V 5 bases and J 6 bases, with 11 bases left between them. This CDR3 region has 13 residues. CDR3 DNA: TGTGCCAGCAGTCCTCGTTTTGGTCAGCCCCAGCATTTT. Protein: CASSPRFGQPQHF.

On this clonotype itself: An end of the junction differs from the germline gene, which may be a read error. This chain joins TRBV7-2 and TRBJ1-2, with D perhaps matching TRBD1 (6 bases). Per the germline V gene, CDR1 is SGHTA and CDR2 is FQGNSA. The CDR3 spans 13 residues. CDR3 amino acids: CASSLGLQGPFSF. In DNA form, the CDR3 reads TGTGCCAGCAGCTTAGGACTACAGGGCCCCTTCTCCTTC.

The sample holds a few counts of this clonotype. The chain carries TRBV11-2 and TRBJ1-2; D ambiguous. CDR1 is SGHAT, CDR2 FQNNGV, per germline. V lost 4 bases to trimming and J lost 7 bases, with 16 bases between them. CDR3 length equals 14 residues. CDR3 nucleotides: TGTGCCAGCAGCTCCTACGCCCACGAGGGTGGCTACACCTTC. Translation gives CASSSYAHEGGYTF.